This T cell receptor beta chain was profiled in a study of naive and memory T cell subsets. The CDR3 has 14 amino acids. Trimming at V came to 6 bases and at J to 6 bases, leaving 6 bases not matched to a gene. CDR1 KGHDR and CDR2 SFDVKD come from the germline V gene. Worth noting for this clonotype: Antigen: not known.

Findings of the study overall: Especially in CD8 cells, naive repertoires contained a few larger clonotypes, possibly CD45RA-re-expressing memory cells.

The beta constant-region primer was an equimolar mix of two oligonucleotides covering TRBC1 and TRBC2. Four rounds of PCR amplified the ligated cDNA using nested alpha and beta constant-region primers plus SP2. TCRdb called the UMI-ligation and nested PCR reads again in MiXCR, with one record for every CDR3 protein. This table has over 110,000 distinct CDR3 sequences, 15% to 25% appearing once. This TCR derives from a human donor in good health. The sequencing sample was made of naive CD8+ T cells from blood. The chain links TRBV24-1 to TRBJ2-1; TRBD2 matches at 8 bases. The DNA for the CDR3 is TGTGCCACCAGTCAAAGCGGGAGTGGCAATGAGCAGTTCTTC. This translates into CATSQSGSGNEQFF.